This T cell receptor beta chain was obtained from a study of OX40 agonist ivuxolimab in advanced cancers. Clones were sequenced by immunoSEQ multiplex PCR, and TCRdb holds only the in-frame ones, with some missing. The sample carries around 29,000 clones, about 89% recorded once. V was clipped by 7 bases and J by 2 bases, with 15 bases between them. The CDR3 contains 14 residues. Germline CDR1 MNHNY, CDR2 SVGAGI (reference sequence). The chain employs TRBV6-6 and TRBJ2-7; D is possibly TRBD1 or TRBD2 (5 bases each). The input for sequencing was CD4+ or CD8+ T cells sorted from blood, taken in a trial of the OX40 agonist ivuxolimab. The receptor was isolated from an adult with an advanced solid tumor such as melanoma, head and neck, liver or kidney cancer. Written as DNA, the CDR3 is TGTGCCAGCAAATCGGGACCCGCGGCCTACGAGCAGTACTTC. Translation: CASKSGPAAYEQYF.